This T cell receptor (beta chain) originates from a study of T cells expressing NK-cell markers. Study results and caveats: NKG2C+ dominant clonotypes from several donors made up about 1.0-8% of CD8+ T cells.

TCRdb reprocessed the 5' RACE reads and keeps a single row for each CDR3 protein, giving no DNA. This repertoire includes about 260,000 distinct CDR3 sequences. In the case of this clonotype: The antigen is undetermined.

This CDR3 has 12 amino acids. Germline V gives CDR1 SGHNT, CDR2 YYREEE (reference sequence). The chain carries TRBV5-4 and TRBJ2-5; there is no DNA to check the TCRdb D call of TRBD1. Material: blood T cells: a sorted CD56 or NKG2C T cell subset, CD4+ or CD8+ T cells, or bulk PBMC T cells (not recorded which). This clonotype was sampled from a woman between 18 and 70 years old in good health. This chain's CDR3 is CASSLAGGTQYF.